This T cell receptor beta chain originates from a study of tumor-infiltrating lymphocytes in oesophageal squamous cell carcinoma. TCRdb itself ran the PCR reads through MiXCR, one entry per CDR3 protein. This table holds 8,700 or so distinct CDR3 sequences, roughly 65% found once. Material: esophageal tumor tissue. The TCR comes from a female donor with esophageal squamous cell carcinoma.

CDR3: CASSESAGGTEAFF. Here the CDR3 DNA reads TGTGCCAGCAGTGAATCGGCAGGGGGCACTGAAGCTTTCTTT. V usage is TRBV2 and J usage is TRBJ1-1, with 7 positions matching TRBD1. The germline CDR1 and CDR2 sequences are SNHLY and FYNNEI. The CDR3 length is 14 residues. Trimming at V came to 2 bases and at J to 4 bases, leaving 4 bases not matched to a gene.